These 28 T cell receptor beta chains were all obtained from the same sample, sequenced in a study of T cells in Graves' hyperthyroidism and ophthalmopathy (dated by TCRdb to between 2018 and 2021). Library preparation used multiplex PCR. Sequencing was carried out with an Illumina HiSeq 2000. The TCR beta CDR3 regions were amplified from the RNA transcripts. The TCR CDR3 was subjected to a first round of RT-PCR using the HTBI primer set and the Qiagen OneStep RT-PCR kit. The public reads were reprocessed in TCRdb via fastp at Q25 and MiXCR, keeping in-frame beta chains. Identical CDR3 proteins give one entry, which carries the most common genes and DNA. The sample table holds over 700,000 distinct CDR3 sequences, of which roughly a third were seen once. The ten largest clones represent 31% of the sample. Specimen: blood. These TCRs come from a woman aged 40 to 50 with Graves' hyperthyroidism.

The J gene is TRBJ2-1, the V gene TRBV7-9; no reliable D call. Trimming cost V 6 bases and J 9 bases, with 12 bases left between them. The CDR3 spans 12 residues. Looked up from germline, CDR1 is SEHNR and CDR2 is FQNEAQ (reference sequence). CDR3 protein: CASSPQGAEQFF. The DNA for the CDR3 is TGTGCCAGCAGTCCCCAAGGTGCTGAGCAGTTCTTC.

Note on this clonotype: At one end, the junction sequence differs from germline, possibly due to a read error. This rearrangement joins TRBV4-2 to TRBJ1-3; no clear D gene. CDR3 length equals 16 residues. The germline V gene encodes CDR1 LGHNA and CDR2 YNFKEQ. Here the CDR3 DNA reads TGTGCCAGCAGCCAAAGTCCGGGTCTCTCTGGAGACACCATATATTTT. This encodes CASSQSPGLSGDTIYF.

The genes are TRBV5-1 and TRBJ2-7; D may correspond to TRBD1 or TRBD2 (7 bases each). Between the trimmed V and J ends, which lost 3 bases and 2 bases, there was a span of 18 bases. From germline, CDR1 is SGHRS and CDR2 YFSETQ. This CDR3 spans 16 amino acids. CDR3 loop: CASSSARQGGTYEQYF. The CDR3 coding sequence is TGCGCCAGCAGCTCAGCGAGACAGGGAGGGACCTACGAGCAGTACTTC.

This clonotype was recorded many times. The chain recombines TRBV19 with TRBJ1-1; the D gene is possibly TRBD1 (6 bases). V was shortened by 6 bases and J by 1 base, with 12 bases between the two germline ends. Germline V gene data show CDR1 as LNHDA and CDR2 as SQIVND (reference sequence). The CDR3 sequence is 14 residues long. The CDR3 DNA reads TGTGCCAGTAGGAGGACAGAGACGAACACTGAAGCTTTCTTT. Protein: CASRRTETNTEAFF.

The chain employs TRBV20-1 and TRBJ2-7; D possibly uses TRBD1 or TRBD2 (5 bases each). The germline CDR1 and CDR2 sequences are DFQATT and SNEGSKA (reference sequence). The CDR3 has 14 residues. Trimming left V 2 bases short and J 2 bases short, with 13 bases between. CDR3 bases: TGCAGTGCTAGAACCCGGGACGGGCCCTACGAGCAGTACTTC. Protein product: CSARTRDGPYEQYF.

Many counts were recorded for this clonotype. This chain uses TRBV3-1 with TRBJ1-5; D not certain. V was pared by 4 bases and J by 5 bases, with 9 bases between. Germline V gives CDR1 LGHDT, CDR2 YNNKEL (reference sequence). The CDR3 runs to 13 residues. CDR3 sequence (DNA): TGTGCCAGCAGCCGGGAATTAGATCAGCCCCAGCATTTT. This gives the protein CASSRELDQPQHF.

The sample holds a few counts of this clonotype. This chain links TRBV7-2 with TRBJ1-2, with D possibly matching TRBD1 (6 bases). Germline V lookup: CDR1 SGHTA, CDR2 FQGNSA. This CDR3 has 16 residues. V lost 9 bases to trimming and J lost 6 bases, with 26 bases between them. The CDR3 sequence is CASRLGGGSSGDGYTF. For the CDR3, the DNA is TGTGCCAGTAGACTTGGGGGCGGTTCCTCGGGGGATGGCTACACCTTC.

J is TRBJ2-7 and V is TRBV7-2; TRBD1 matches 7 bases. Germline lookup yields CDR1 SGHTA and CDR2 FQGNSA. V was clipped by 5 bases and J by 0 bases; unmatched bases: 7. The CDR3 is 15 amino acids. CDR3 amino acids: CASSRNSGGSYEQYF. In DNA form, the CDR3 reads TGTGCCAGCAGCCGGAATTCAGGGGGCTCCTACGAGCAGTACTTC.

This clonotype was observed a few times. The chain couples TRBV15 to TRBJ1-2, with 7 bases lining up with TRBD1. The ends lost 1 base at V and 4 bases at J; junction bases unmatched: 3. CDR1 is LNHNV, CDR2 YYDKDF, per germline (reference sequence). The CDR3 spans 14 residues. The CDR3 is CATSRVEGAYGYTF. The CDR3 DNA sequence: TGTGCCACCAGCAGAGTCGAGGGGGCCTATGGCTACACCTTC.

The chain carries TRBV4-1 and TRBJ1-1, with TRBD1 matching 7 bases. Germline assignment: CDR1 MGHRA and CDR2 YSYEKL. After removal of 0 bases from V and 0 bases from J, the junction contained 7 bases not matched to a gene. The CDR3 has 17 amino acids. CDR3 sequence: CASSQEGQTDMNTEAFF. DNA of the CDR3: TGCGCCAGCAGCCAAGAGGGACAGACCGACATGAACACTGAAGCTTTCTTT.

This chain connects TRBV12-3 or TRBV12-4 to TRBJ1-5, with D possibly being TRBD1 (5 bases). The CDR3 totals 15 residues. Trimming pared 7 bases from V and 2 bases from J, leaving 15 bases between. The chain's CDR3 is CASTRGSSGNQPQHF. The CDR3 DNA reads as TGTGCCAGCACACGGGGGTCGTCGGGCAATCAGCCCCAGCATTTT.

This clonotype was seen once. A much larger clone sits a single nucleotide away, making a read error possible. The chain has TRBV4-1 and TRBJ2-6; tentative D call: TRBD1 (6 bases). Germline values: CDR1 MGHRA, CDR2 YSYEKL. The CDR3 is made up of 18 amino acids. V was pared by 3 bases and J by 6 bases, with 21 bases between. CDR3 sequence (DNA): TGCGCCAGCAGCCATTCCAAATCAGGGGTGACTGAGGCCAACGTCCTGACTTTC. Protein sequence: CASSHSKSGVTEANVLTF.

This clonotype has only a few counts. V is TRBV13 and J is TRBJ1-5, with 8 nucleotides matching TRBD1. This CDR3 spans 16 amino acids. CDR1 is PRHDT and CDR2 is FYEKMQ in the germline V gene (reference sequence). V gave up 3 bases and J gave up 7 bases; unmatched junction bases: 11. The CDR3, as DNA: TGTGCCAGCAGCTTTGGGGGCAGGGGGCTCCAACAGCCCCAGCATTTT. As protein: CASSFGGRGLQQPQHF.

The chain carries TRBV7-9 and TRBJ1-4; 7 positions match TRBD1. The J segment lost 4 bases and the V segment lost 4 bases, leaving 6 bases of the junction unmatched. Germline V gives CDR1 SEHNR, CDR2 FQNEAQ (reference sequence). The CDR3 spans 15 residues. The CDR3 DNA follows: TGTGCCAGCAGCTCACCACAGGGGATTAATGAAAAACTGTTTTTT. Its protein is CASSSPQGINEKLFF.

This clonotype was found many times. The CDR3 DNA sequence: TGTGCCAGCAGGGGAGGATATGGGGCCAACGTCCTGACTTTC. It translates to CASRGGYGANVLTF. This rearrangement joins TRBV2 to TRBJ2-6, with D maybe TRBD2 (6 bases). Trimming pared 6 bases from V and 3 bases from J, leaving 9 bases between. The germline CDR1 and CDR2 sequences are SNHLY and FYNNEI. The CDR3 has 14 residues.

This sequence joins TRBV9 and TRBJ2-7; 7 bases map to TRBD2. Trimming at V came to 4 bases and at J to 0 bases, leaving 7 bases not matched to a gene. This CDR3 contains 15 residues. CDR1 is SGDLS, CDR2 YYNGEE, per germline. CDR3 region: CASSSGGDRSYEQYF. The CDR3 region has the DNA TGTGCCAGCAGCTCGGGAGGAGACCGCTCCTACGAGCAGTACTTC.

This clonotype has ten or more counts. The chain employs TRBV7-2 and TRBJ1-2; no firm D call. Trimming cost V 4 bases and J 3 bases, with 18 bases left between them. The germline CDR1 and CDR2 sequences are SGHTA and FQGNSA. The CDR3 loop spans 16 amino acids. The CDR3 bases are TGTGCCAGCAGCTCCCGAACCTTACACAGATACTATGGCTACACCTTC. Protein: CASSSRTLHRYYGYTF.

This clonotype came up many times. CDR3 in DNA: TGCAGTGCGGTGGACCTTGGACTAGCACGTGAGACCCAGTACTTC. Its protein product is CSAVDLGLARETQYF. The J gene is TRBJ2-5, the V gene TRBV20-1; 8 bases are shared with TRBD2. The CDR3 loop spans 15 amino acids. The V segment lost 6 bases and the J segment 5 bases; nucleotides outside the gene matches: 14. CDR1 is DFQATT and CDR2 is SNEGSKA in the germline V gene (reference sequence).

This chain uses TRBV20-1 with TRBJ1-1; D unresolved. The CDR3 runs 14 residues. The germline V and J ends were trimmed by 5 bases and 4 bases, with 17 bases remaining between them. Germline V CDR1 and CDR2: DFQATT, SNEGSKA (reference sequence). CDR3 bases: TGCAGTGCTCCGATACTCAAGGTGGGCACTGAAGCTTTCTTT. Amino acids: CSAPILKVGTEAFF.

This clonotype has ten or more counts. The chain has TRBV10-3 and TRBJ1-3, with D perhaps matching TRBD1 (5 bases). The CDR3 runs to 16 residues. V lost 4 bases and J 4 bases, leaving 17 bases between the germline ends. CDR1 is ENHRY and CDR2 is SYGVKD in the germline V gene. The CDR3 loop is CAISGKGDGTGNTIYF. The CDR3 coding sequence is TGTGCCATCAGTGGGAAAGGGGACGGAACGGGAAACACCATATATTTT.

This clonotype was seen a few times. This rearrangement joins TRBV11-2 to TRBJ2-7, with TRBD2 matching over 9 bases. V trimming: 0 bases; J trimming: 2 bases; junction bases outside the gene matches: 5. Germline V CDR1 and CDR2: SGHAT, FQNNGV. This CDR3 contains 16 residues. CDR3 sequence reads: CASSLDPGLAPYEQYF. The CDR3 coding sequence is TGTGCCAGCAGCTTAGATCCCGGACTAGCGCCCTACGAGCAGTACTTC.

This sequence joins TRBV20-1 and TRBJ2-3; D gene uncertain. V dropped 5 bases and J dropped 1 base, with 10 bases sitting between them. The CDR3 is 13 amino acids. Germline V gene data show CDR1 as DFQATT and CDR2 as SNEGSKA (reference sequence). This CDR3 is CSAEDGRTDTQYF. DNA for the CDR3: TGCAGTGCTGAGGACGGACGCACAGATACGCAGTATTTT.

The chain carries TRBV10-3 and TRBJ1-3; perhaps TRBD1 as D (6 bases). Between the trimmed V and J ends, which lost 5 bases and 2 bases, there was a span of 13 bases. Germline V gives CDR1 ENHRY, CDR2 SYGVKD. This CDR3 contains 15 residues. The CDR3 DNA follows: TGTGCCATCAGTTACAGGGAGGCGGCTGGAAACACCATATATTTT. Translation: CAISYREAAGNTIYF.

V is TRBV6-6 and J is TRBJ1-3; D gene unclear. The CDR3 covers 14 residues. Per the germline V gene, CDR1 is MNHNY and CDR2 is SVGAGI (reference sequence). Trimming took 5 bases from V and 2 from J, leaving 10 bases between them. The CDR3 DNA follows: TGTGCCAGCAGTGGGGTCACGGCTGGAAACACCATATATTTT. Amino acid sequence: CASSGVTAGNTIYF.

There are a few counts of this clonotype. The genes are TRBV7-9 and TRBJ1-4; D remains unclear. This CDR3 is built from 14 residues. The V gene lost 1 base and the J gene lost 8 bases, with 11 bases spanning the gap. Germline lookup yields CDR1 SEHNR and CDR2 FQNEAQ (reference sequence). The CDR3 DNA is TGTGCCAGCAGCTTAGGCCGGACCTACGAAAAACTGTTTTTT. Translating gives CASSLGRTYEKLFF. Full variable domain (outside the CDR3, taken from reference TRBV7-9 and TRBJ1-4): DTGVSQNPRHKITKRGQNVTFRCDPISEHNRLYWYRQTLGQGPEFLTYFQNEAQLEKSRLLSDRFSAERPKGSFSTLEIQRTEQGDSAMYLCASSLGRTYEKLFFGSGTQLSVL.

About this clonotype itself: Since no conserved phenylalanine or tryptophan closes the CDR3, a read error is the likely cause. The chain uses TRBV10-1 and TRBJ1-1; the D is unclear. This CDR3 region has 13 residues. Germline assignment: CDR1 WNHNN and CDR2 SYGVQD (reference sequence). The CDR3 region is CASSSSRHTGAFL. CDR3 bases: TGCGCCAGCAGTTCGTCCAGACACACTGGAGCTTTCCTT.

The chain combines TRBV6-6 with TRBJ1-1; D gene ambiguous. Trimming removed 7 bases from V and 1 base from J, with 10 bases in between. This CDR3 contains 13 residues. Germline V gene data show CDR1 as MNHNY and CDR2 as SVGAGI (reference sequence). The CDR3 region has the DNA TGTGCCAGCAACTCAGCCTCGAACACTGAAGCTTTCTTT. This codes for CASNSASNTEAFF.

With respect to this clonotype: It may be a read error: a sequence one base away is much more abundant. The chain links TRBV29-1 to TRBJ2-7, with 7 bases identical to TRBD2. CDR3 length equals 12 residues. Germline V gives CDR1 SQVTM, CDR2 ANQGSEA. The ends lost 5 bases at V and 4 bases at J; junction bases unmatched: 5. CDR3 in amino acids: CSVSGLEYEQYV. The CDR3 region has the DNA TGCAGCGTTTCCGGACTAGAGTACGAGCAGTACGTC.